This TCR beta chain was identified during a study of OX40 agonist ivuxolimab in advanced cancers. CDR3 length: 14 residues. The V and J ends lost 9 bases and 4 bases respectively, with 17 bases between them. CDR1 is SNHLY, CDR2 FYNNEI, per germline. Generated by immunoSEQ multiplex PCR, the TCRdb table keeps only in-frame clones and is missing some. The sample consists of under 35,000 clones, roughly 86% of them appearing once. This chain uses TRBV2 with TRBJ2-3; perhaps TRBD2 as D (5 bases). This TCR was recovered from an adult with an advanced solid tumor such as melanoma, head and neck, liver or kidney cancer. The source material was CD4+ or CD8+ T cells sorted from blood, sampled in a trial of the OX40 agonist ivuxolimab. The CDR3 region is CARERESWADTQYF. CDR3 nucleotide sequence: TGTGCCAGAGAGAGGGAATCTTGGGCAGATACGCAGTATTTT.